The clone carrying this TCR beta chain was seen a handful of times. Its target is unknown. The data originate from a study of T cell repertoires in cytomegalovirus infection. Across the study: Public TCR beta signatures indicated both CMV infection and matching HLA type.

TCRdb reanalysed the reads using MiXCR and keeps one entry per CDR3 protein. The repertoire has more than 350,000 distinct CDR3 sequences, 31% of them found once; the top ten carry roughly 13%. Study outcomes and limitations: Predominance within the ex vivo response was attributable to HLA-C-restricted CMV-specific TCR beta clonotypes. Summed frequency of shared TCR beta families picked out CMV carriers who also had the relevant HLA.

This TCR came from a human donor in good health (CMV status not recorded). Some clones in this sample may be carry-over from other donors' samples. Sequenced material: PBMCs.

The CDR3 nucleotides are TGTGCCAGCAGTGCTGATCACTCGGGAAACACCATATATTTT. Protein product: CASSADHSGNTIYF. V gene TRBV25-1 combines with J gene TRBJ1-3; D gene unclear. The V gene's germline CDR1 is MGHDK and CDR2 SYGVNS. There are 14 residues in the CDR3. Trimming took off 4 bases at V and 4 bases at J, with 11 bases between the two ends.